Listed below are T cell receptor beta chains from one sample, sequenced in a study of cytomegalovirus exposure and HLA in healthy donors. Generated by immunoSEQ multiplex PCR, the TCRdb table keeps only in-frame clones and is missing some. The data contain over 150,000 clones, about 82% of them singletons. The sample comprised PBMCs. The receptors derive from a woman aged 45-60 years in good health and CMV-seropositive. The CDR3 runs from the conserved cysteine through the conserved F or W. The D gene is left open where the match is weak. Expanded clones get a size class; other rows say once, few or many, or leave the size out.

>TRBJ2-7|TRBD2|once|TRBV28
TGTGCCAGCAGTCCGAGTAGACTAGCGCAAAACTACGAGCAGTACTTC
CASSPSRLAQNYEQYF
>TRBJ1-1|-|-|TRBV5-1
TGCGCCAGCAGCTTGGCCCCGAGGGCTGAAGCTTTCTTT
CASSLAPRAEAFF
>TRBJ2-2|-|-|TRBV7-3
TGTGCCAGCAGCCCACCCCGGACCGGGGAGCTGTTTTTT
CASSPPRTGELFF
>TRBJ1-2|TRBD1|-|TRBV7-9
TGTTCCAGCAGCCGAACAGGGGGAGCTAACTATGGCTACACCTTC
CSSSRTGGANYGYTF
>TRBJ1-2|TRBD1|-|TRBV18
TGTGCCAGCTCGTCGGGGACAGGCTCCGTCTATGGCTACACCTTC
CASSSGTGSVYGYTF
>TRBJ2-2|TRBD2|-|TRBV7-9
TGTGCCAGCAGCTTGACTAGCGGATCGAACACCGGGGAGCTGTTTTTT
CASSLTSGSNTGELFF
>TRBJ1-2|-|-|TRBV19
TGTGCCAGTAGTATCAGCAGGGGAGTTTATGGCTACACCTTC
CASSISRGVYGYTF
>TRBJ1-6|TRBD1|-|TRBV28
TGTGCCAGCAGGACAGGGGGGCGCTTAGACTCACCCCTCCACTTT
CASRTGGRLDSPLHF
>TRBJ1-2|-|-|TRBV15
TGTGCCACCAGCAGAGATCAAACAGGCGGCGGCTACACCTTC
CATSRDQTGGGYTF
>TRBJ2-2|-|-|TRBV19
TGTGCCAGTAAGGGGGGGCACACCGGGGAGCTGTTTTTT
CASKGGHTGELFF
>TRBJ1-1|-|-|TRBV5-1
TGCGCCAGCAGCGGGGGCAGGGAAGTGTCTGAAGCTTTCTTT
CASSGGREVSEAFF
>TRBJ2-7|TRBD2|-|TRBV7-9
TGTGCCAGCAGCTTAGGGGCTAGCGGGGGCTCCGAGCAGTACTTC
CASSLGASGGSEQYF
>TRBJ1-1|TRBD1|-|TRBV5-1
TGCGCCAGCAGCTATTCGACACAGGGGACTACTGAAGCTTTCTTT
CASSYSTQGTTEAFF
>TRBJ1-2|-|-|TRBV9
TGTGCCAGCAGCGCGTCCGGGGGGGGCTACACCTTC
CASSASGGGYTF
>TRBJ2-2|-|-|TRBV21-1
TGTGCCAGCAGCATTCTAGCGGGGGCATTCACCGGGGAGCTGTTTTTT
CASSILAGAFTGELFF
>TRBJ2-5|-|-|TRBV7-2
TGTGCCAGCAGCTTAATCCCCCTAGGAGCTAAGGAGACCCAGTACTTC
CASSLIPLGAKETQYF
>TRBJ1-2|-|-|TRBV28
TGTGCCAGCCAGGGCGAGTCGGGCTACACCTTC
CASQGESGYTF
>TRBJ2-3|-|few|TRBV28
TGTGCCAGCAGTGCTTACAGGGGGGGATTATTAGATACGCAGTATTTT
CASSAYRGGLLDTQYF
>TRBJ1-4|TRBD1|-|TRBV10-3
TGTGCCACCAAGGATGGGACAGGGCCTGAAAAACTGTTTTTT
CATKDGTGPEKLFF
>TRBJ2-7|TRBD2|-|TRBV10-2
TGCGCCAGCAGTAGCGGGGGGGCCTACGAGCAGTACTTC
CASSSGGAYEQYF
>TRBJ1-1|-|-|TRBV9
TGTGCCAGCAGCTTCCGGGACACTAACACTGAAGCTTTCTTT
CASSFRDTNTEAFF
>TRBJ2-2|-|-|TRBV21-1
TGTGCCAGCAGAAGGGAGAGGGTCGAGTGCACCGGGGAGCTGTTTTTT
CASRRERVECTGELFF
>TRBJ1-4|TRBD1|-|TRBV11-2
TGTGCCAGCAGCTTAGCGGGACAGGGGTTTAATGAAAAACTGTTTTTT
CASSLAGQGFNEKLFF
>TRBJ2-7|-|-|TRBV9
TGTGCCAGCAGCGTCAGCCCAACAGGGGGGGGAGAGCAGTACTTC
CASSVSPTGGGEQYF
>TRBJ2-1|TRBD2|few|TRBV30
TGTGCCTGGAGTGTACGGGGTTGGGTACCTCCCGGGCAGCGGGAGGTCCGTGAGCAGTTCTTC
CAWSVRGWVPPGQREVREQFF
>TRBJ2-1|TRBD2|-|TRBV19
TGTGCCAGTAGTACTACCCGGACTAGCGGGAGTAGGTCCTACAATGAGCAGTTCTTC
CASSTTRTSGSRSYNEQFF
>TRBJ1-2|-|-|TRBV19
TGTGCCAGTAGTATAGGGGGCCTTGGCTACACCTTC
CASSIGGLGYTF
>TRBJ1-6|-|-|TRBV7-2
TGTGCCAGCAGCACACGGACAGATAATTCACCCCTCCACTTT
CASSTRTDNSPLHF
>TRBJ1-2|-|-|TRBV11-2
TGTGCCAGCAGCTTAGATCTGGGGGCCGCCGGCTACACCTTC
CASSLDLGAAGYTF
>TRBJ2-5|-|-|TRBV7-2
TGTGCCAGCAGCTCCAGTAACCAAGAGACCCAGTACTTC
CASSSSNQETQYF
>TRBJ2-7|TRBD1|-|TRBV18
TGTGCCAGCTCACCGCGCATTGCCGGGACAGCTACCTACGAGCAGTACTTC
CASSPRIAGTATYEQYF